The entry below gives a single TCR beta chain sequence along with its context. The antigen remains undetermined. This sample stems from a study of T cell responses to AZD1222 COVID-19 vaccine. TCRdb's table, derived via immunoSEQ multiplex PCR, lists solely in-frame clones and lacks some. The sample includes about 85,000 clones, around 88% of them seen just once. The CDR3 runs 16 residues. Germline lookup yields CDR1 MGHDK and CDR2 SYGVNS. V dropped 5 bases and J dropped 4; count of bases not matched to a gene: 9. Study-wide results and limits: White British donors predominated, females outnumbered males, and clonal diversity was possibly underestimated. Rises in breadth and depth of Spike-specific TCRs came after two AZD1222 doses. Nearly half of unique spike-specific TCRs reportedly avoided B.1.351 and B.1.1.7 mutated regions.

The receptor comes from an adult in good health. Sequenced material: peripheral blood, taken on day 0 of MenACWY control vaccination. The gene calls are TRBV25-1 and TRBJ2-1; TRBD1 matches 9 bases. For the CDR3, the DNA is TGTGCCAGCAGTACCTCCGGGACAGGGAGATACAATGAGCAGTTCTTC. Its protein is CASSTSGTGRYNEQFF.